Listed below are T cell receptor beta chains from one sample, sequenced in a study of monozygotic twins with cystic fibrosis. Libraries were prepared by immunoSEQ multiplex PCR; TCRdb keeps only in-frame clonotypes and omits some of them. This table holds just over 35,000 clones, about 93% found once. Sample: blood. The origin of the receptors is a boy aged 2 to 10 with cystic fibrosis. The CDR3 runs from the conserved cysteine through the conserved F or W. The D gene is left open where the match is weak. A row's size may be missing; if present it is once, few, many or a size class.

TRBJ2-3 | TRBD2 | - | TRBV5-6 | CASSRAGFYTDTQYF | TGTGCCAGCAGCCGAGCGGGGTTCTACACAGATACGCAGTATTTT
TRBJ1-3 | - | few | TRBV19 | CASRLSGNTIYF | TGTGCCAGTAGGCTCTCTGGAAACACCATATATTTT
TRBJ2-7 | - | once | TRBV5-1 | CASSLASGWPDEQYF | TGCGCCAGCAGCTTGGCGTCAGGGTGGCCGGACGAGCAGTACTTC
TRBJ1-2 | - | - | TRBV6-5 | CASSYVSTNPYGYTF | TGTGCCAGCAGTTACGTTTCTACCAACCCCTATGGCTACACCTTC
TRBJ1-1 | TRBD1 | - | TRBV18 | CASRQGVGTEAFF | TGTGCCAGTCGACAGGGGGTGGGCACTGAAGCTTTCTTT
TRBJ1-4 | - | - | TRBV4-3 | CASSQEWGGEKLFF | TGCGCCAGCAGCCAAGAATGGGGGGGAGAAAAACTGTTTTTT
TRBJ1-1 | - | - | TRBV6-5 | CASSPGRGAEAFF | TGTGCCAGCAGTCCAGGTAGGGGGGCTGAAGCTTTCTTT
TRBJ2-1 | - | - | TRBV18 | CASSPTEISYNEQFF | TGTGCCAGCTCGCCCACAGAGATCTCCTACAATGAGCAGTTCTTC
TRBJ1-1 | - | - | TRBV7-2 | CASSPIGQGREAFF | TGTGCCAGCAGCCCTATTGGCCAGGGGCGCGAAGCTTTCTTT
TRBJ1-5 | - | - | TRBV7-8 | CASSLGTSNQPQHF | TGTGCCAGCAGCTTAGGGACATCCAATCAGCCCCAGCATTTT
TRBJ2-1 | - | - | TRBV4-2 | CASSPRSSGGGEQFF | TGTGCCAGCAGCCCTCGGAGTAGCGGCGGCGGTGAGCAGTTCTTC
TRBJ1-1 | - | - | TRBV5-5 | CASSPSNTEAFF | TGTGCCAGCAGCCCCTCGAACACTGAAGCTTTCTTT
TRBJ1-1 | - | - | TRBV2 | CASSEALWAADFAEAFF | TGTGCCAGCAGTGAAGCGCTTTGGGCAGCCGATTTCGCTGAAGCTTTCTTT
TRBJ2-7 | TRBD1 | - | TRBV28 | CARPYALGQGYEQYF | TGTGCCAGACCCTATGCCCTCGGACAGGGGTACGAGCAGTACTTC